Listed below are T cell receptor beta chains from one sample, sequenced in a study of identical twins. MiXCR was run by TCRdb on the 5' RACE reads, yielding one entry per CDR3 protein. This table holds approximately 500,000 distinct CDR3 sequences, about 16% found once. These data were also reused for a study on yellow fever vaccine responses in identical twins.

The specimen sequenced was CD4+ T cells sorted from blood. The receptors were gathered from a woman younger than 30 in good health. Each CDR3 is given with its conserved first and last residue. The order of the fields is D gene, V gene, J gene, clone size, CDR3 protein, CDR3 DNA. D genes are given only for firm matches. The listing skips clone size in some rows; elsewhere it reads once, few, many or a size class.

D gene: -
V gene: TRBV5-4
J gene: TRBJ2-1
clone size: few
CDR3 protein: CASSSLHFTRAGEGNEQFF
CDR3 DNA: TGTGCCAGCAGCTCGCTCCACTTCACTAGAGCGGGCGAAGGGAATGAGCAGTTCTTC

D gene: -
V gene: TRBV5-1
J gene: TRBJ1-3
clone size: -
CDR3 protein: CASSFKGSENTIYF
CDR3 DNA: TGCGCCAGCAGCTTTAAGGGATCGGAAAACACCATATATTTT

D gene: -
V gene: TRBV7-2
J gene: TRBJ2-1
clone size: -
CDR3 protein: CASTWADQQFF
CDR3 DNA: TGTGCCAGCACCTGGGCGGACCAGCAGTTCTTC

D gene: -
V gene: TRBV20-1
J gene: TRBJ1-4
clone size: few
CDR3 protein: CSASAEQGSEKLFF
CDR3 DNA: TGCAGTGCTAGTGCGGAACAGGGAAGTGAAAAACTGTTTTTT

D gene: -
V gene: TRBV27
J gene: TRBJ2-1
clone size: few
CDR3 protein: CASSLSGLNEQFF
CDR3 DNA: TGTGCCAGCAGTTTATCAGGGCTCAATGAGCAGTTCTTC

D gene: -
V gene: TRBV6-2/TRBV6-3
J gene: TRBJ1-2
clone size: -
CDR3 protein: CASSYTGTLWAYGYTF
CDR3 DNA: TGTGCCAGCAGTTACACCGGGACCCTATGGGCCTATGGCTACACCTTC

D gene: TRBD2
V gene: TRBV12-3/TRBV12-4
J gene: TRBJ2-1
clone size: few
CDR3 protein: CASRAQLAGGIDEQFF
CDR3 DNA: TGTGCCAGCAGGGCTCAACTAGCGGGAGGAATCGATGAGCAGTTCTTC

D gene: -
V gene: TRBV6-2/TRBV6-3
J gene: TRBJ2-1
clone size: -
CDR3 protein: CASSSRLVSSYNEQFF
CDR3 DNA: TGTGCCAGCAGTTCCCGTCTGGTCAGCTCCTACAATGAGCAGTTCTTC

D gene: TRBD2
V gene: TRBV9
J gene: TRBJ2-5
clone size: few
CDR3 protein: CASSVLAGGRETQYF
CDR3 DNA: TGTGCCAGCAGCGTACTGGCGGGAGGCAGGGAGACCCAGTACTTC

D gene: TRBD1
V gene: TRBV5-1
J gene: TRBJ1-1
clone size: -
CDR3 protein: CASSKGQTYTEAFF
CDR3 DNA: TGCGCCAGCAGCAAGGGACAGACCTACACTGAAGCTTTCTTT

D gene: TRBD2
V gene: TRBV20-1
J gene: TRBJ2-2
clone size: -
CDR3 protein: CSARAPTSGGNTGELFF
CDR3 DNA: TGCAGTGCTAGAGCCCCGACTAGCGGGGGGAACACCGGGGAGCTGTTTTTT

D gene: TRBD1
V gene: TRBV9
J gene: TRBJ2-1
clone size: -
CDR3 protein: CASSSRTGTLTDNEQFF
CDR3 DNA: TGTGCCAGCAGCTCCCGGACAGGGACTCTAACGGACAATGAGCAGTTCTTC

D gene: -
V gene: TRBV7-9
J gene: TRBJ1-2
clone size: -
CDR3 protein: CASSPRTLAGESYTF
CDR3 DNA: TGTGCCAGCAGCCCACGGACGCTCGCGGGTGAAAGCTACACCTTC

D gene: TRBD2
V gene: TRBV5-1
J gene: TRBJ2-1
clone size: -
CDR3 protein: CASSLGLAGADEQFF
CDR3 DNA: TGCGCCAGCAGCTTGGGGCTAGCGGGGGCAGATGAGCAGTTCTTC

D gene: TRBD2
V gene: TRBV11-3
J gene: TRBJ2-3
clone size: -
CDR3 protein: CASSRRLAKGPDTQYF
CDR3 DNA: TGTGCCAGCAGCCGCCGACTAGCTAAGGGCCCAGATACGCAGTATTTT

D gene: TRBD1
V gene: TRBV5-1
J gene: TRBJ2-1
clone size: -
CDR3 protein: CASSSLGTGGDEQFF
CDR3 DNA: TGCGCCAGCAGCTCCTTGGGGACAGGGGGTGATGAGCAGTTCTTC

D gene: -
V gene: TRBV6-4
J gene: TRBJ2-1
clone size: -
CDR3 protein: CASSDSEIAHEQFF
CDR3 DNA: TGTGCCAGCAGTGACTCGGAGATAGCCCATGAGCAGTTCTTC

D gene: TRBD2
V gene: TRBV20-1
J gene: TRBJ2-1
clone size: -
CDR3 protein: CSASSPGLAGTDEQFF
CDR3 DNA: TGCAGTGCTAGTTCCCCGGGACTAGCGGGAACGGATGAGCAGTTCTTC

D gene: -
V gene: TRBV28
J gene: TRBJ2-1
clone size: -
CDR3 protein: CASSLVRGRNNEQFF
CDR3 DNA: TGTGCCAGCAGTTTGGTCAGGGGGAGGAACAATGAGCAGTTCTTC

D gene: TRBD2
V gene: TRBV12-3/TRBV12-4
J gene: TRBJ2-2
clone size: -
CDR3 protein: CASSLLAGDTHTGELFF
CDR3 DNA: TGTGCCAGCAGTTTACTAGCGGGGGATACCCACACCGGGGAGCTGTTTTTT

D gene: -
V gene: TRBV3-1
J gene: TRBJ2-5
clone size: -
CDR3 protein: CASSHSRETQYF
CDR3 DNA: TGTGCCAGCAGCCACTCCCGGGAGACCCAGTACTTC

D gene: -
V gene: TRBV24-1
J gene: TRBJ2-1
clone size: few
CDR3 protein: CATSDGLRGARNEQFF
CDR3 DNA: TGTGCCACCAGTGATGGTCTTCGGGGGGCGAGAAATGAGCAGTTCTTC

D gene: -
V gene: TRBV20-1
J gene: TRBJ1-1
clone size: -
CDR3 protein: CSARVPGRVSGDTEAFF
CDR3 DNA: TGCAGTGCTAGAGTTCCCGGGAGGGTTTCGGGGGACACTGAAGCTTTCTTT

D gene: -
V gene: TRBV7-9
J gene: TRBJ1-4
clone size: -
CDR3 protein: CASSFRGPGGEKLFF
CDR3 DNA: TGTGCCAGCAGCTTCAGGGGCCCCGGCGGGGAAAAACTGTTTTTT

D gene: -
V gene: TRBV4-1
J gene: TRBJ2-2
clone size: many
CDR3 protein: CASSSGPRGTGELFF
CDR3 DNA: TGCGCCAGCAGCTCAGGGCCTCGAGGCACCGGGGAGCTGTTTTTT

D gene: -
V gene: TRBV9
J gene: TRBJ1-3
clone size: -
CDR3 protein: CASSVPGAGNTIYF
CDR3 DNA: TGTGCCAGCAGCGTCCCAGGGGCTGGAAACACCATATATTTT

D gene: TRBD1
V gene: TRBV6-1
J gene: TRBJ1-2
clone size: few
CDR3 protein: CASTKQGTGGYTF
CDR3 DNA: TGTGCCAGCACAAAACAGGGGACGGGTGGCTACACCTTC

D gene: TRBD2
V gene: TRBV7-9
J gene: TRBJ2-3
clone size: few
CDR3 protein: CASSLEVGVAGSDTQYF
CDR3 DNA: TGTGCCAGCAGCTTAGAGGTTGGAGTAGCGGGATCAGATACGCAGTATTTT

D gene: -
V gene: TRBV7-9
J gene: TRBJ1-4
clone size: -
CDR3 protein: CASSAGQNEKLFF
CDR3 DNA: TGTGCCAGCAGCGCAGGACAGAATGAAAAACTGTTTTTT